This T cell receptor (beta chain) was recovered during a study of cytomegalovirus exposure and HLA in healthy donors. Regarding the study as a whole: According to a subsequent analysis, TCR clusters from the first cohort were inclined to appear together in the 130 or so validation repertoires.

The CDR3 covers 14 residues. Trimming at V came to 4 bases and at J to 5 bases, leaving 8 bases not matched to a gene. The germline V gene has CDR1 SGHRS and CDR2 YFSETQ. Produced via immunoSEQ multiplex PCR; TCRdb's table is partial and in-frame only. This sample has 150,000 or so clones, with 90% found just once. As concerns this clone: Its antigen is not known.

The gene calls are TRBV5-1 and TRBJ1-1, with TRBD1 matching 7 bases. The specimen sequenced was PBMCs. This receptor was taken from a woman between 25 and 40 years old in good health and CMV-seropositive. CDR3 DNA sequence: TGCGCCAGCAGCGCCACAGGGGTAGGGACTGAAGCTTTCTTT. Translating gives CASSATGVGTEAFF. Based on the CDR3 plus reference TRBV5-1 and TRBJ1-1, the full variable domain is KAGVTQTPRYLIKTRGQQVTLSCSPISGHRSVSWYQQTPGQGLQFLFEYFSETQRNKGNFPGRFSGRQFSNSRSEMNVSTLELGDSALYLCASSATGVGTEAFFGQGTRLTVV.